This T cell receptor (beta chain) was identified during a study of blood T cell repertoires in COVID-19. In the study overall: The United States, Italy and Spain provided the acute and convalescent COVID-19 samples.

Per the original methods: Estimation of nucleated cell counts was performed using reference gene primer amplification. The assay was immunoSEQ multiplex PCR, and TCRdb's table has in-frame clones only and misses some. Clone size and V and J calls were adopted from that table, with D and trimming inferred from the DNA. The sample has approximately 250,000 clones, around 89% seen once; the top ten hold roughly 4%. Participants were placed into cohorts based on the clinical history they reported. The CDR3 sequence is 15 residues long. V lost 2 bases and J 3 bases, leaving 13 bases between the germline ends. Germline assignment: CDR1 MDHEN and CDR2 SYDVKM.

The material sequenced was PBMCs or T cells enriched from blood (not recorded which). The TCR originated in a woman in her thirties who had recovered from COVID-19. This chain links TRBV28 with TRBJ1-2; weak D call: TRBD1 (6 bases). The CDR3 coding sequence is TGTGCCAGCAGTTTAGCGGCAGGGGATTACTATGGCTACACCTTC. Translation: CASSLAAGDYYGYTF.